Listed here is a single T cell receptor (beta chain). The antigen is undetermined. These data originate in a study of STAT5B mutations in CD4+ large granular lymphocyte leukemia. Looked up from germline, CDR1 is MDHEN and CDR2 is SYDVKM. The CDR3 is 13 residues long. The V end was cut by 6 bases, the J end by 5 bases, with 11 bases between. This was a survey-level run. As handled by the study authors: Lowest detectable productive clonotype frequency was 2.59 x 10-5. The table came from immunoSEQ multiplex PCR; TCRdb's copy has only in-frame clones and leaves some out. V and J calls and clone size are copied from that table; D and trimming were computed from the DNA. The table has approximately 21,000 clones, over 70% seen once. Study findings and constraints: Data were not HLA-matched across samples.

Control samples were healthy donors' buffy coats. This TCR was sampled from a human donor in good health. Sequencing was performed on CD4+ T cells from blood buffy coats. The chain employs TRBV28 and TRBJ2-1; TRBD2 might be the D (6 bases). Here the CDR3 reads CASRTGLHNEQFF. Here the CDR3 DNA reads TGTGCCAGCAGAACTGGACTACACAATGAGCAGTTCTTC.